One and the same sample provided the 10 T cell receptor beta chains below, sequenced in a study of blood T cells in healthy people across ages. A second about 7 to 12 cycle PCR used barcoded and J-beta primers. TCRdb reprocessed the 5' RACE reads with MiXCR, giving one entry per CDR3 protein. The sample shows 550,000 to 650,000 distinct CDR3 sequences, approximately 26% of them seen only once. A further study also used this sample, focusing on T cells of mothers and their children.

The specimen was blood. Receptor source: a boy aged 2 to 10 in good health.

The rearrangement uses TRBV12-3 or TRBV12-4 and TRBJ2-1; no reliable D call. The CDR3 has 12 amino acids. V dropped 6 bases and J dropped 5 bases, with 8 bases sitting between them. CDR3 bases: TGTGCCAGCAGCCGACCCAACAATGAGCAGTTCTTC. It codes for CASSRPNNEQFF.

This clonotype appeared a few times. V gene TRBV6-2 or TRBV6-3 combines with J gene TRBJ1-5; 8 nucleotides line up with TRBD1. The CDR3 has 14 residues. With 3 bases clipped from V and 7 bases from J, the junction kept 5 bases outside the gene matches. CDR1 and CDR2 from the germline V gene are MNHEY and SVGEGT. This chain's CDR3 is CASSYTPGGQPQHF. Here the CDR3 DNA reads TGTGCCAGCAGTTATACCCCAGGGGGCCAGCCCCAGCATTTT.

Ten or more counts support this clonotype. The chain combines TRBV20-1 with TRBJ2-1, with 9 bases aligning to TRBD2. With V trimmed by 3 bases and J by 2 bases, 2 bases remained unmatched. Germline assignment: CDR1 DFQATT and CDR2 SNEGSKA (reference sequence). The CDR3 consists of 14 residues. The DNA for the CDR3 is TGCAGTGCTAGGGGACTAGCAGCCTACAATGAGCAGTTCTTC. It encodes CSARGLAAYNEQFF.

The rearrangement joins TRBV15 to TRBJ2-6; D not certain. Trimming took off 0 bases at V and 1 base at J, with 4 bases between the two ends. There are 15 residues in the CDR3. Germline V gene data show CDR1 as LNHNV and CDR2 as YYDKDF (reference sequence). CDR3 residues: CATSRDGSGANVLTF. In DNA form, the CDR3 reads TGTGCCACCAGCAGAGATGGGTCTGGGGCCAACGTCCTGACTTTC.

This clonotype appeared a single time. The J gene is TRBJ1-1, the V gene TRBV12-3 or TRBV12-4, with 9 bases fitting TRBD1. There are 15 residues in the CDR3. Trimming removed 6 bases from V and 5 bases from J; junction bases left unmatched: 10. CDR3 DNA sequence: TGTGCCAGCAGGAAACCGGGACAGGGCAAAACTGAAGCTTTCTTT. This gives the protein CASRKPGQGKTEAFF.

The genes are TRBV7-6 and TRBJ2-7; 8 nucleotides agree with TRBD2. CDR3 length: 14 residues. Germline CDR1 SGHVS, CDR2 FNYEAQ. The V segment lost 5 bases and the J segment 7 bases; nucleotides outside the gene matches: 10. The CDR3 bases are TGTGCCAGCAGCCCTACCCAACGACTAGCGGAGCAGTACTTC. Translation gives CASSPTQRLAEQYF. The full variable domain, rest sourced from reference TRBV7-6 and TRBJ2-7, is GAGVSQSPRYKVTKRGQDVALRCDPISGHVSLYWYRQALGQGPEFLTYFNYEAQQDKSGLPNDRFSAERPEGSISTLTIQRTEQRDSAMYRCASSPTQRLAEQYFGPGTRLTVT.

CDR3 bases: TGCAGTGCTAGGACCAAAAGTAGATCCGGGGAGCTGTTTTTT. Translation gives CSARTKSRSGELFF. The chain couples TRBV20-1 to TRBJ2-2; no firm D call. The CDR3 consists of 14 residues. V lost 3 bases and J 6 bases, leaving 14 bases between the germline ends. The germline V gene encodes CDR1 DFQATT and CDR2 SNEGSKA (reference sequence).

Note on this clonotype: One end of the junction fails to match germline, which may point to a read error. The CDR3: CSAYLPGQGGTGTQYF. The CDR3 DNA follows: TGCAGTGCTTATCTACCGGGACAGGGGGGCACAGGTACGCAGTATTTT. The chain is built from TRBV20-1 and TRBJ2-3; 11 nucleotides align to TRBD1. The CDR3 loop spans 16 amino acids. Germline V gives CDR1 DFQATT, CDR2 SNEGSKA (reference sequence).

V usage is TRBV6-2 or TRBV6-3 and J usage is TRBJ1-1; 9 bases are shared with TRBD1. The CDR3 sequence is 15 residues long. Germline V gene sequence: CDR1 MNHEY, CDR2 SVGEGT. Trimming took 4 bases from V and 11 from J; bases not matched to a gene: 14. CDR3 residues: CASSCFTGGKEVAFF. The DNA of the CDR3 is TGTGCCAGCAGTTGCTTCACAGGGGGCAAGGAAGTGGCTTTCTTT.

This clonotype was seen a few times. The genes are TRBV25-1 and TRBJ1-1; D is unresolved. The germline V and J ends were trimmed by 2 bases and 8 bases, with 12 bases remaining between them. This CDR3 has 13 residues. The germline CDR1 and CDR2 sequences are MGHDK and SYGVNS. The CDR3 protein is CASSERVLAEAFF. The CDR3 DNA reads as TGTGCCAGCAGTGAAAGGGTTTTAGCCGAAGCTTTCTTT.